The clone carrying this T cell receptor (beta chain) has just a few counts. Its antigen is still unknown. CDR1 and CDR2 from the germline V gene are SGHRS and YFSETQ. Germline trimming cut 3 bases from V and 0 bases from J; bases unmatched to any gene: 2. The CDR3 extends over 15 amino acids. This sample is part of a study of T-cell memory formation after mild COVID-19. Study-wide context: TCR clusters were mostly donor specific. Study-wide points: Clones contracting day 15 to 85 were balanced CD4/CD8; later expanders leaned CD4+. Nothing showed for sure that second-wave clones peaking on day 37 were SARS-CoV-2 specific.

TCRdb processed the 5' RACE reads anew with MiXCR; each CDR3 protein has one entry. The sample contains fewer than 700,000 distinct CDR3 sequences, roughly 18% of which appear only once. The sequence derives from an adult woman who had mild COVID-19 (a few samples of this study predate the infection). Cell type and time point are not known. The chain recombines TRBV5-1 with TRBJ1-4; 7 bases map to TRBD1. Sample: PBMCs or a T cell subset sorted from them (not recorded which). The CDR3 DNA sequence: TGCGCCAGCAGCTCCGGACAGGCAACTAATGAAAAACTGTTTTTT. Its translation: CASSSGQATNEKLFF.